This T cell receptor beta chain was observed in a study of blood T cell repertoires in COVID-19. The wider study: PBMCs, B-cell-depleted T cells, or T cells were the source of the cDNA or gDNA that made up the material.

In germline, CDR1 is GTSNPN, CDR2 SVGIG (reference sequence). Trimming cost V 2 bases and J 2 bases; bases outside gene matches: 15. The CDR3 spans 18 residues. Authors' processing steps: Amplified reference gene primers provided the basis for estimating nucleated cell counts. TCRdb's copy holds only in-frame clones and misses some; the assay was immunoSEQ multiplex PCR. D and trimming were read from the DNA, whereas the V and J calls and clone size are those reported in that table. Among around 60,000 clones listed, over 75% were seen once. The sequencing input was peripheral blood. The receptor comes from a woman aged 80 or older with active COVID-19. The chain recombines TRBV30 with TRBJ2-7; 10 bases line up with TRBD2. The CDR3 protein is CAWSSLLAGAAKTYEQYV. DNA of the CDR3: TGTGCCTGGAGTTCCCTCCTAGCGGGGGCCGCCAAGACCTACGAGCAGTACGTC.